These 29 T cell receptor beta chains came from one sample sequenced in a study of CD8 T cells in Susac syndrome. Random hexamers were used to reverse transcribe 0.5 to 1 ug of RNA. From the immunoSEQ multiplex PCR reads, TCRdb called clonotypes with MiXCR, one entry per CDR3 protein. The table has 90,000 or so distinct CDR3 sequences, 90% to 95% seen once. The sample was CD8+ T cells from PBMCs. These receptors all stem from a human donor in good health.

The V and J genes are TRBV29-1 and TRBJ2-7; 8 nucleotides match TRBD1. The CDR3 is 13 amino acids. Per germline, CDR1 SQVTM and CDR2 ANQGSEA. J lost 1 base, V lost 6 bases, and 5 bases had no gene match. The CDR3 region is CSVGTGESYEQYF. The CDR3 nucleotides read TGCAGCGTCGGGACAGGAGAATCCTACGAGCAGTACTTC.

This sequence joins TRBV20-1 and TRBJ2-7; D uncertain. Looked up from germline, CDR1 is DFQATT and CDR2 is SNEGSKA (reference sequence). Trimming removed 4 bases from V and 1 base from J, with 11 bases in between. This CDR3 contains 13 residues. This chain's CDR3 is CSATKTDSYEQYF. The CDR3 nucleotides read TGCAGTGCTACTAAGACGGATTCCTACGAGCAGTACTTC.

The chain combines TRBV7-9 with TRBJ1-2, with TRBD1 matching 9 bases. The CDR3 contains 13 residues. V trimming: 5 bases; J trimming: 8 bases; junction bases outside the gene matches: 6. Germline V gene data show CDR1 as SEHNR and CDR2 as FQNEAQ (reference sequence). The CDR3 nucleotides are TGTGCCAGCAGCCTTACAGGGGGCTACGGCTACACCTTC. Translating gives CASSLTGGYGYTF.

V usage is TRBV29-1 and J usage is TRBJ2-3, with TRBD2 matching over 7 bases. Per the germline V gene, CDR1 is SQVTM and CDR2 is ANQGSEA. This CDR3 spans 14 amino acids. Trimming removed 4 bases from V and 11 bases from J; junction bases left unmatched: 15. Here the CDR3 reads CSVVLLAALGMQYF. DNA for the CDR3: TGCAGCGTTGTGTTGCTAGCGGCGCTGGGGATGCAGTATTTT.

For the CDR3, the DNA is TGTGCCAGCAGCAGCCTTATAAACAGGGGGCGGGGGGCCAACGTCCTGACTTTC. Its protein is CASSSLINRGRGANVLTF. This chain links TRBV7-9 with TRBJ2-6; TRBD1 agrees at 9 bases. V dropped 5 bases and J dropped 4; count of bases not matched to a gene: 12. The V gene's germline CDR1 is SEHNR and CDR2 FQNEAQ (reference sequence). This CDR3 has 18 residues.

The rearrangement uses TRBV6-1 and TRBJ2-3; 12 positions match TRBD2. The germline gives CDR1 MNHNS, CDR2 SASEGT. V shed 5 bases and J 0 bases; nucleotides not matched to a gene: 9. CDR3 size: 18 residues. CDR3 sequence reads: CASSLQTSGGLSTDTQYF. The CDR3 bases are TGTGCCAGCAGTCTTCAGACTAGCGGGGGCCTCAGCACAGATACGCAGTATTTT.

V gene TRBV27 combines with J gene TRBJ2-7; 11 positions agree with TRBD1. CDR3 size: 14 residues. Unmatched junction bases numbered 6, after V lost 8 bases and J lost 3 bases. Per the germline V gene, CDR1 is MNHEY and CDR2 is SMNVEV (reference sequence). The CDR3 region has the DNA TGTGCCAGCTGGGACAGGGGGAACTACTACGAGCAGTACTTC. Translated, it gives CASWDRGNYYEQYF.

The chain recombines TRBV13 with TRBJ2-5; 8 nucleotides align to TRBD2. The CDR3 sequence is 16 residues long. V was clipped by 0 bases and J by 2 bases; unmatched bases: 5. Germline CDR1 and CDR2: PRHDT and FYEKMQ (reference sequence). CDR3 nucleotide sequence: TGTGCCAGCAGCTTAGGCGGGGGGGTATCTCAAGAGACCCAGTACTTC. This codes for CASSLGGGVSQETQYF.

The CDR3 DNA is TGCAGTGCTCCTAGCGGGGGGACCTCCTACAATGAGCAGTTCTTC. Encoded protein: CSAPSGGTSYNEQFF. The V call is TRBV20-1, the J call TRBJ2-1; 11 nucleotides match TRBD2. The germline V gene encodes CDR1 DFQATT and CDR2 SNEGSKA (reference sequence). The V and J ends lost 5 bases and 0 bases, in that order; junction bases with no gene match: 3. The CDR3 length is 15 residues.

The chain couples TRBV4-1 to TRBJ2-7, with 7 bases matching TRBD1. In germline, CDR1 is MGHRA, CDR2 YSYEKL. The ends lost 0 bases at V and 4 bases at J; junction bases unmatched: 9. CDR3 length: 16 amino acids. CDR3 in amino acids: CASSQEVRGMRYEQYF. Here the CDR3 DNA reads TGCGCCAGCAGCCAAGAGGTCAGGGGGATGAGATACGAGCAGTACTTC.

V is TRBV20-1 and J is TRBJ2-7; D perhaps matches TRBD2 (6 bases). V was shortened by 6 bases and J by 2 bases, with 11 bases between the two germline ends. In germline, CDR1 is DFQATT, CDR2 SNEGSKA (reference sequence). CDR3 length equals 12 residues. CDR3 DNA: TGCAGTGCGCGGGGATTTGCCTACGAGCAGTACTTC. Protein: CSARGFAYEQYF.

The rearrangement joins TRBV2 to TRBJ1-2, with D possibly being TRBD1 (6 bases). Germline-derived CDR1 and CDR2 are SNHLY and FYNNEI. The V end lost 3 bases, the J end lost 3 bases, and 14 bases lay between the germline ends. The CDR3 has 15 amino acids. The CDR3 here is CASSDGGAYDYGYTF. The CDR3 coding sequence is TGTGCCAGCAGTGACGGGGGGGCCTATGACTATGGCTACACCTTC.

V usage is TRBV19 and J usage is TRBJ2-2; tentative D call: TRBD2 (7 bases). Germline CDR1 reads LNHDA; CDR2 reads SQIVND (reference sequence). The CDR3 contains 15 residues. Trimming removed 5 bases at V and 4 bases at J, with 14 bases between. CDR3 residues: CASSVRGAGTGELFF. For the CDR3, the DNA is TGTGCCAGTAGTGTTCGGGGGGCGGGCACCGGGGAGCTGTTTTTT. Based on the CDR3 plus reference TRBV19 and TRBJ2-2, the full variable domain is DGGITQSPKYLFRKEGQNVTLSCEQNLNHDAMYWYRQDPGQGLRLIYYSQIVNDFQKGDIAEGYSVSREKKESFPLTVTSAQKNPTAFYLCASSVRGAGTGELFFGEGSRLTVL.

This chain links TRBV29-1 with TRBJ1-1; D ambiguous. This CDR3 spans 12 amino acids. CDR1 is SQVTM, CDR2 ANQGSEA, per germline. Trimming stripped 5 bases from V and 6 bases from J, with 13 bases between. The CDR3 bases are TGCAGCGTTAGACGGGGTAATGCTGAAGCTTTCTTT. This encodes CSVRRGNAEAFF.

Written as DNA, the CDR3 is TGTGCCAGCAGTCGAACAGGGGGCTCCTACAATGAGCAGTTCTTC. It is translated as CASSRTGGSYNEQFF. The chain uses TRBV7-2 and TRBJ2-1; 8 bases map to TRBD1. The CDR3 loop spans 15 amino acids. J lost 0 bases, V lost 6 bases, and 4 bases had no gene match. CDR1 is SGHTA and CDR2 is FQGNSA in the germline V gene.

This chain joins TRBV27 and TRBJ1-1; the D gene is possibly TRBD1 (5 bases). The CDR3 extends over 16 amino acids. Germline loops: CDR1 MNHEY, CDR2 SMNVEV (reference sequence). The germline V and J ends were trimmed by 2 bases and 6 bases, with 19 bases remaining between them. As DNA, the CDR3 is TGTGCCAGCAGTTTAAGGCCGGCCGAGGGGACCCCTGAAGCTTTCTTT. Encoded protein: CASSLRPAEGTPEAFF.

The chain has TRBV9 and TRBJ1-6; 7 positions agree with TRBD1. In germline, CDR1 is SGDLS, CDR2 YYNGEE. This CDR3 region has 15 residues. The junction had 8 bases not matched to a gene; V was cut back by 4 bases and J by 7 bases. In nucleotides, the CDR3 is TGTGCCAGCAGCACAGGACAGGTCGGGAATTCACCCCTCCACTTT. Translated, it gives CASSTGQVGNSPLHF.

This rearrangement joins TRBV10-3 to TRBJ1-2, with TRBD1 matching over 11 bases. V dropped 5 bases and J dropped 4; count of bases not matched to a gene: 3. The CDR3 has 14 residues. Germline V gives CDR1 ENHRY, CDR2 SYGVKD. CDR3 bases: TGTGCCATCAGTAATGGACAGGGGGCCTATGGCTACACCTTC. The encoded protein is CAISNGQGAYGYTF.

This clonotype was recorded once. The chain combines TRBV29-1 with TRBJ2-1; D perhaps matches TRBD1 (6 bases). The CDR3 is 12 amino acids. Germline V gene data show CDR1 as SQVTM and CDR2 as ANQGSEA. V was trimmed by 4 bases and J by 9 bases, leaving 13 bases between them. Here the CDR3 reads CSVVTGLGEQFF. The CDR3 region has the DNA TGCAGCGTTGTGACAGGTTTGGGTGAGCAGTTCTTC.

This clonotype was counted a single time. The chain uses TRBV27 and TRBJ2-7; D is uncertain. The germline CDR1 and CDR2 sequences are MNHEY and SMNVEV (reference sequence). This CDR3 is built from 14 residues. Between the trimmed V and J ends, which lost 6 bases and 2 bases, there was a span of 14 bases. CDR3 in amino acids: CASRPLTEAYEQYF. The CDR3 DNA is TGTGCCAGCAGACCATTGACGGAAGCCTACGAGCAGTACTTC.

V and J are TRBV7-9 and TRBJ1-1, with a tentative D call TRBD1 (5 bases). Trimming removed 3 bases at V and 6 bases at J, with 8 bases between. CDR1 and CDR2 (germline): SEHNR, FQNEAQ (reference sequence). The CDR3 extends over 12 amino acids. The DNA for the CDR3 is TGTGCCAGCAGCTTGCGGGGGGCTGAAGCTTTCTTT. Its protein is CASSLRGAEAFF. Combining the CDR3 with reference TRBV7-9 and TRBJ1-1 gives the whole variable domain DTGVSQNPRHKITKRGQNVTFRCDPISEHNRLYWYRQTLGQGPEFLTYFQNEAQLEKSRLLSDRFSAERPKGSFSTLEIQRTEQGDSAMYLCASSLRGAEAFFGQGTRLTVV.

The chain couples TRBV29-1 to TRBJ2-5; no definite D call. V lost 3 bases to trimming and J lost 5 bases, with 7 bases between them. Germline lookup yields CDR1 SQVTM and CDR2 ANQGSEA. The CDR3 consists of 11 residues. CDR3 loop: CSVEFSETQYF. The CDR3 coding sequence is TGCAGCGTTGAGTTCAGCGAGACCCAGTACTTC.

J is TRBJ1-1 and V is TRBV12-3 or TRBV12-4, with D unresolved. V was cut by 3 bases and J by 8 bases, with 10 bases left in between. The CDR3 has 12 residues. The CDR3 coding sequence is TGTGCCAGCAGTTTGGGGTCCGGGGAAGCTTTCTTT. It is translated as CASSLGSGEAFF.

CDR3 in amino acids: CASSPGDFYGYTF. The CDR3 coding sequence is TGTGCCAGCAGTCCGGGGGATTTCTATGGCTACACCTTC. J is TRBJ1-2 and V is TRBV5-8; tentative D call: TRBD1 (5 bases). Germline CDR1 reads SGHTS; CDR2 reads YDEGEE. V lost 5 bases, J lost 4 bases, and 12 bases lay in between. The CDR3 runs to 13 residues.

V usage is TRBV20-1 and J usage is TRBJ2-7; tentatively, D is TRBD1 (6 bases). CDR1 DFQATT and CDR2 SNEGSKA come from the germline V gene (reference sequence). The CDR3 is 15 amino acids. Trimming pared 3 bases from V and 2 bases from J, leaving 17 bases between. Here the CDR3 DNA reads TGCAGTGCTAGTTTCTTCAGGACAGCAACCTACGAGCAGTACTTC. The encoded protein is CSASFFRTATYEQYF.

V usage is TRBV2 and J usage is TRBJ1-3; the D is unclear. V gave up 1 base and J gave up 7 bases, with 17 bases separating them. The germline gives CDR1 SNHLY, CDR2 FYNNEI. The CDR3 is 16 residues long. CDR3 bases: TGTGCCAGCAGTGAAGGTGGAGAGGGAATAAAGAACACCATATATTTT. Its translation: CASSEGGEGIKNTIYF.

The sample holds one count of this clonotype. The V call is TRBV20-1, the J call TRBJ1-1, with 8 bases that match TRBD1. The CDR3 extends over 15 amino acids. Germline loops: CDR1 DFQATT, CDR2 SNEGSKA (reference sequence). Trimming cost V 5 bases and J 5 bases; bases outside gene matches: 13. Here the CDR3 DNA reads TGCAGTGCTCTGAGGACAGGGATGATGAGGACTGAAGCTTTCTTT. Protein product: CSALRTGMMRTEAFF.

V usage is TRBV7-9 and J usage is TRBJ2-7, with D uncertain. V shed 5 bases and J shed 6 bases, with 11 bases lying between them. The CDR3 covers 12 residues. Germline assignment: CDR1 SEHNR and CDR2 FQNEAQ (reference sequence). DNA of the CDR3: TGTGCCAGCAGCCCCTCGGTGGTCGAGCAGTACTTC. As protein: CASSPSVVEQYF.

The rearrangement links TRBV9 to TRBJ2-5; the D gene is possibly TRBD2 (5 bases). The CDR3 length is 14 residues. V lost 0 bases and J lost 3, with 9 bases in between. The germline V gene has CDR1 SGDLS and CDR2 YYNGEE. CDR3 residues: CASSVGGLEETQYF. In DNA form, the CDR3 reads TGTGCCAGCAGCGTAGGAGGACTTGAAGAGACCCAGTACTTC.